The clone carrying this T cell receptor (beta chain) was counted a single time. The antigen remains unidentified. This sample is drawn from a study of vaccination effects on CD4 cells after COVID-19. Viral peptide pool expansion of antigen-specific CD4+ T cells preceded sequencing in the ViraFEST assay. Isolation of CD4+ T cells took place after less than twelve days of culture. Either the BNT162b2 or mRNA-1273 vaccine was given to participants in two doses. Culturing of about 2 million PBMC per well took place with around 9 IU/ml IL-2 and around 10 ug/ml peptides. The CDR3 has 16 amino acids. The V and J ends lost 3 bases and 2 bases, in that order; junction bases with no gene match: 4. Germline-derived CDR1 and CDR2 are SGHNT and YYREEE (reference sequence). TCRdb's table, derived via immunoSEQ multiplex PCR, lists solely in-frame clones and lacks some. The table records about 31,000 clones, over 70% of them present only once.

The receptor was derived from a human donor who received a COVID-19 vaccine. V and J are TRBV5-4 and TRBJ2-5; 13 positions match TRBD2. Sequences were derived from CD4+ T cells from PBMCs cultured with HCoV-229E spike peptides, sampled after COVID-19 vaccination. The DNA for the CDR3 is TGTGCCAGCAGCTCAGGACTAGCGGGAGAACAAGAGACCCAGTACTTC. This codes for CASSSGLAGEQETQYF. The full variable domain, in which reference TRBV5-4 and TRBJ2-5 provide the parts outside the CDR3, is ETGVTQSPTHLIKTRGQQVTLRCSSQSGHNTVSWYQQALGQGPQFIFQYYREEENGRGNFPPRFSGLQFPNYSSELNVNALELDDSALYLCASSSGLAGEQETQYFGPGTRLLVL.